There are many counts of the clone carrying this T cell receptor beta chain. Its specificity is unknown. As the method for making TCR beta libraries, quantitative 5'-RACE with molecular barcodes was used. TCRdb used MiXCR to reprocess the 5' RACE reads, holding one entry per CDR3 protein. Of a few hundred thousand distinct CDR3 sequences listed, about 12% are singletons. This sample was included in a study of CD8 T cells in ankylosing spondylitis. Study results and caveats: Relatively rare in peripheral blood, disease-linked clones were also CD8+. Before this, some motif variants had been reported in reactive arthritis synovial fluid and blood. As reported, disease-linked clones showed significant enrichment in matched ankylosing spondylitis synovial fluid. A TCR beta motif of 8 or 9 highly homologous variants appeared characteristic of ankylosing spondylitis blood.

Looked up from germline, CDR1 is SQVTM and CDR2 is ANQGSEA. The CDR3 has 13 amino acids. V lost 6 bases and J lost 5, with 16 bases in between. The TCR was taken from a male donor with ankylosing spondylitis. This rearrangement joins TRBV29-1 to TRBJ2-5; D unclear. The sequenced sample was blood, either unsorted or a sorted T cell fraction (not recorded which). CDR3 protein: CSVLTTSLETQYF. The CDR3 nucleotides read TGCAGCGTCCTGACGACAAGTTTGGAGACCCAGTACTTC. Drawing the rest from reference TRBV29-1 and TRBJ2-5, the complete variable domain is SAVISQKPSRDICQRGTSLTIQCQVDSQVTMMFWYRQQPGQSLTLIATANQGSEATYESGFVIDKFPISRPNLTFSTLTVSNMSPEDSSIYLCSVLTTSLETQYFGPGTRLLVL.